The subject of this entry is one TCR beta chain. The antigen remains unidentified. Given a much more abundant clone one base away, this may be a read error. Library construction for TCR beta used iRepertoire HTBI primers and Arm-PCR of CDR3 regions. TCRdb re-analysed the multiplex PCR reads in MiXCR, keeping a single row per CDR3 protein. The data hold around 500,000 distinct CDR3 sequences, with roughly 12% observed a single time. The data were taken from a study of regulatory T cells in long-lasting Graves disease. Regarding the study as a whole: Accuracy may have suffered from the small sample size. Blood alone, not thyroid tissue, was studied.

CDR3 length: 12 residues. Germline loops: CDR1 DFQATT, CDR2 SNEGSKA (reference sequence). Time point denoted: newly diagnosed GD, antithyroid drugs for less than 3 months. The TCR library was made from RNA that had been extracted from PBMCs in TRIzol. These data are also associated with another study on T cells in Graves' hyperthyroidism and ophthalmopathy.

The specimen comprised peripheral blood mononuclear cells (PBMCs), sampled at new diagnosis, from a patient treated with antithyroid drugs. This clonotype was obtained from a young man with Graves disease. This chain uses TRBV20-1 with TRBJ1-6; D is unclear. The CDR3 loop reads CSARNVLQPPHF. The CDR3 DNA sequence: TGCAGTGCTAGGAATGTTCTTCAACCCCCCCACTTT.